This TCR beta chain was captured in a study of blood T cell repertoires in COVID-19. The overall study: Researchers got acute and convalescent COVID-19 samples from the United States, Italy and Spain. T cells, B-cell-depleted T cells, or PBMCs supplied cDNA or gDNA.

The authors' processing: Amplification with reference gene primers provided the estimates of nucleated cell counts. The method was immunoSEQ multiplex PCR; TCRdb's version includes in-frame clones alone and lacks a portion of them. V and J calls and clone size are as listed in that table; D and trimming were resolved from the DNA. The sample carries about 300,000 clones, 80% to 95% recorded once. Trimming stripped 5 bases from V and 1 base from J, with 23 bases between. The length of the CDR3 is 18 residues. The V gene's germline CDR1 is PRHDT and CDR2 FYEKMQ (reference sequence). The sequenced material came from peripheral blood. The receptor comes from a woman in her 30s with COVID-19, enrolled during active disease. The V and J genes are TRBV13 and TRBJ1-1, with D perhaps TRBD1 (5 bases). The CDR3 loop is CASSLPYWGGDKNTEAFF. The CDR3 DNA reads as TGTGCCAGCAGCCTACCATATTGGGGGGGAGACAAGAACACTGAAGCTTTCTTT. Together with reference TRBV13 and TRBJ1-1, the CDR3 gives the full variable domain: AAGVIQSPRHLIKEKRETATLKCYPIPRHDTVYWYQQGPGQDPQFLISFYEKMQSDKGSIPDRFSAQQFSDYHSELNMSSLELGDSALYFCASSLPYWGGDKNTEAFFGQGTRLTVV.